Presented here are 21 T cell receptor beta chains from one specimen sequenced in a study of T cells in localized non-small cell lung cancer. This table comes from immunoSEQ multiplex PCR, and its TCRdb copy is limited to in-frame clones, with some not included. The sample shows about 23,000 clones, approximately 90% of them seen only once. The input for sequencing was peripheral blood, taken before any cancer treatment. The receptors shown here come from a woman aged 40-69 years with stage I lung adenocarcinoma.

This rearrangement joins TRBV11-2 to TRBJ2-3, with 9 positions matching TRBD2. After removal of 5 bases from V and 0 bases from J, the junction contained 3 bases not matched to a gene. CDR3 length equals 15 residues. Germline CDR1 reads SGHAT; CDR2 reads FQNNGV. Here the CDR3 reads CASSPAGGSTDTQYF. CDR3 nucleotide sequence: TGTGCCAGCAGCCCTGCGGGGGGGAGCACAGATACGCAGTATTTT.

This chain links TRBV20-1 with TRBJ1-1; maybe TRBD1 (5 bases). Germline CDR1 reads DFQATT; CDR2 reads SNEGSKA (reference sequence). The CDR3 is 11 residues long. The V end was cut by 4 bases, the J end by 12 bases, with 15 bases between. The CDR3, as DNA: TGCAGTGCTAATGACGGACAACTAACTTTCTTT. This sequence encodes CSANDGQLTFF.

The chain is built from TRBV28 and TRBJ2-5; 7 nucleotides align to TRBD2. Germline V gene data show CDR1 as MDHEN and CDR2 as SYDVKM. Unmatched junction bases numbered 7, after V lost 2 bases and J lost 4 bases. This CDR3 has 15 residues. CDR3 nucleotides: TGTGCCAGCAGTTTAGGGGGGGGGAACCGAGAGACCCAGTACTTC. Residues: CASSLGGGNRETQYF.

The genes are TRBV19 and TRBJ1-2; D uncertain. V lost 0 bases and J lost 5, with 10 bases in between. The CDR3 spans 14 residues. The germline V gene has CDR1 LNHDA and CDR2 SQIVND (reference sequence). CDR3 amino acids: CASSIDWTVYGYTF. CDR3 nucleotide sequence: TGTGCCAGTAGTATAGATTGGACGGTTTATGGCTACACCTTC.

This chain links TRBV5-1 with TRBJ2-3; D ambiguous. From germline, CDR1 is SGHRS and CDR2 YFSETQ. The V end was cut by 3 bases, the J end by 4 bases, with 9 bases between. This CDR3 has 13 amino acids. The CDR3 sequence: CASSWNAPDTQYF. In DNA, the CDR3 is TGCGCCAGCAGCTGGAATGCCCCAGATACGCAGTATTTT.

The rearrangement joins TRBV18 to TRBJ2-7, with D possibly TRBD1 on 6 matching bases. Trimming stripped 8 bases from V and 7 bases from J, with 12 bases between. There are 11 residues in the CDR3. Per germline, CDR1 KGHSH and CDR2 LQKENI. CDR3 bases: TGTGCCAGCGGTCAGGGGCTTGAGCAGTACTTC. This translates into CASGQGLEQYF.

V gene TRBV10-2 combines with J gene TRBJ2-3; D call uncertain. CDR3 length: 14 amino acids. Germline lookup yields CDR1 WSHSY and CDR2 SAAADI. V shed 5 bases and J shed 0 bases, with 9 bases lying between them. The CDR3, as DNA: TGCGCCAGCAGTTTCAGCAGCAGCACAGATACGCAGTATTTT. Translating gives CASSFSSSTDTQYF.

This clone occurred once. The chain has TRBV18 and TRBJ1-1; 7 bases are a match to TRBD1. Germline CDR1 reads KGHSH; CDR2 reads LQKENI. J lost 3 bases, V lost 2 bases, and 6 bases had no gene match. This CDR3 spans 15 amino acids. CDR3: CASSPRSGGDTEAFF. CDR3 nucleotides: TGTGCCAGCTCACCAAGATCAGGGGGGGACACTGAAGCTTTCTTT.

This rearrangement joins TRBV6-5 to TRBJ1-4; D unclear. V was clipped by 7 bases and J by 7 bases, with 13 bases between them. Germline-derived CDR1 and CDR2 are MNHEY and SVGAGI. The CDR3 spans 13 residues. The CDR3 protein is CASKRAVGEKLFF. DNA of the CDR3: TGTGCCAGCAAGAGGGCGGTGGGTGAAAAACTGTTTTTT.

The chain couples TRBV5-1 to TRBJ2-1; TRBD2 matches 9 bases. This CDR3 has 16 residues. Per germline, CDR1 SGHRS and CDR2 YFSETQ. V shed 2 bases, J shed 6 bases, and the junction held 9 bases outside the gene matches. The CDR3 region is CASSFGASGNPNEQFF. The CDR3 nucleotides read TGCGCCAGCAGCTTTGGAGCTAGCGGGAATCCCAATGAGCAGTTCTTC.

V is TRBV15 and J is TRBJ2-1, with D possibly being TRBD2 (5 bases). Germline CDR1 and CDR2: LNHNV and YYDKDF (reference sequence). This CDR3 is 15 amino acids long. V lost 5 bases, J lost 0 bases, and 11 bases lay in between. The CDR3 nucleotides read TGTGCCACCAGCTCCGGGGTGAGCTCCTACAATGAGCAGTTCTTC. Protein sequence: CATSSGVSSYNEQFF. Filled out from reference TRBV15 and TRBJ2-1, the complete variable domain reads DAMVIQNPRYQVTQFGKPVTLSCSQTLNHNVMYWYQQKSSQAPKLLFHYYDKDFNNEADTPDNFQSRRPNTSFCFLDIRSPGLGDTAMYLCATSSGVSSYNEQFFGPGTRLTVL.

This clone was seen a handful of times. The gene calls are TRBV4-3 and TRBJ2-3, with D possibly being TRBD1 (5 bases). Trimming removed 4 bases from V and 4 bases from J, with 15 bases in between. This CDR3 comprises 15 residues. CDR1 and CDR2 from the germline V gene are LGHNA and YSLEER. The CDR3, as DNA: TGCGCCAGCAGCCTATACAGGATACCAGCAGATACGCAGTATTTT. This codes for CASSLYRIPADTQYF.

The J gene is TRBJ1-3, the V gene TRBV18; D not resolved. Germline lookup yields CDR1 KGHSH and CDR2 LQKENI. Trimming pared 3 bases from V and 4 bases from J, leaving 16 bases between. The CDR3 spans 16 residues. Written as DNA, the CDR3 is TGTGCCAGCTCACCGGGCTTGGGGTCTGACGGAAACACCATATATTTT. Its protein product is CASSPGLGSDGNTIYF.

This sequence joins TRBV6-5 and TRBJ1-2, with 8 bases aligning to TRBD1. There are 15 residues in the CDR3. The J segment lost 4 bases and the V segment lost 6 bases, leaving 10 bases of the junction unmatched. Germline CDR1 reads MNHEY; CDR2 reads SVGAGI. CDR3 DNA: TGTGCCAGCAGGCCTCTAACACAGGGGGTCTATGGCTACACCTTC. The encoded protein is CASRPLTQGVYGYTF.

The rearrangement joins TRBV29-1 to TRBJ2-3, with D unresolved. This CDR3 comprises 11 residues. Per germline, CDR1 SQVTM and CDR2 ANQGSEA. Trimming removed 6 bases at V and 6 bases at J, with 10 bases between. The CDR3 loop reads CSVGHVDTQYF. The CDR3 DNA follows: TGCAGCGTCGGGCATGTTGATACGCAGTATTTT.

This clone was seen just once. This chain connects TRBV5-1 to TRBJ2-5, with TRBD1 matching 12 bases. The CDR3 is 15 residues long. Germline loops: CDR1 SGHRS, CDR2 YFSETQ. V was clipped by 4 bases and J by 5 bases; unmatched bases: 6. This chain's CDR3 is CASSRDRGRGETQYF. CDR3 nucleotides: TGCGCCAGCAGCCGGGACAGGGGGCGTGGGGAGACCCAGTACTTC.

The chain links TRBV7-2 to TRBJ1-1, with 8 bases matching TRBD1. Germline loops: CDR1 SGHTA, CDR2 FQGNSA. The junction had 8 bases not matched to a gene; V was cut back by 3 bases and J by 8 bases. The CDR3 contains 14 residues. CDR3 loop: CASSFLTGQGEAFF. DNA of the CDR3: TGTGCCAGCAGCTTTTTGACTGGACAGGGCGAAGCTTTCTTT.

V gene TRBV10-1 combines with J gene TRBJ2-1; 8 bases match TRBD2. This CDR3 region has 14 residues. Per the germline V gene, CDR1 is WNHNN and CDR2 is SYGVQD (reference sequence). J lost 6 bases, V lost 2 bases, and 3 bases had no gene match. CDR3 sequence (DNA): TGCGCCAGCAGTGAGACGGGAGGGAGCAATGAGCAGTTCTTC. This encodes CASSETGGSNEQFF.

There are a few counts of this clone. The chain carries TRBV2 and TRBJ1-1; unclear D gene. The V end was cut by 1 base, the J end by 0 bases, with 3 bases between. This CDR3 is built from 13 residues. CDR1 and CDR2 (germline): SNHLY, FYNNEI. As DNA, the CDR3 is TGTGCCAGCAGTGAAGAGTTGAACACTGAAGCTTTCTTT. It is translated as CASSEELNTEAFF.

This clone has just one count. The CDR3 DNA follows: TGCGCCAGCAGATCCGGGACAGGGGTTTTCACAGATACGCAGTATTTT. Encoded protein: CASRSGTGVFTDTQYF. This chain joins TRBV5-1 and TRBJ2-3; 10 bases map to TRBD1. V trimming: 5 bases; J trimming: 2 bases; junction bases outside the gene matches: 8. Looked up from germline, CDR1 is SGHRS and CDR2 is YFSETQ. This CDR3 spans 16 amino acids.

The J gene is TRBJ2-7, the V gene TRBV29-1; 11 bases line up with TRBD1. The junction had 12 bases not matched to a gene; V was cut back by 6 bases and J by 5 bases. CDR1 and CDR2 (germline): SQVTM, ANQGSEA. The CDR3 contains 15 residues. Here the CDR3 reads CSVGSGTGGPNEQYF. CDR3 bases: TGCAGCGTAGGTTCTGGGACAGGGGGTCCCAACGAGCAGTACTTC.